Following are 30 T cell receptor beta chains from one sample sequenced in a study of blood T cell repertoires in COVID-19. The protocol was immunoSEQ multiplex PCR, while the TCRdb copy is restricted to in-frame clones and leaves out a portion. The sample shows 70,000 to 100,000 clones, approximately 80% of them seen only once. Sequencing used peripheral blood. The receptors were sampled from a woman over 75 with acute or convalescent COVID-19.

With regard to this clone: Other DNA sequences within the sample encode an identical CDR3. V gene TRBV9 combines with J gene TRBJ2-3, with no clear D. This CDR3 contains 15 residues. The V gene lost 0 bases and the J gene lost 2 bases, with 10 bases spanning the gap. Looked up from germline, CDR1 is SGDLS and CDR2 is YYNGEE. CDR3 in amino acids: CASSVGGGDTDTQYF. The CDR3 DNA reads as TGTGCCAGCAGCGTAGGAGGCGGAGACACAGATACGCAGTATTTT.

V and J are TRBV19 and TRBJ1-1; 9 bases are shared with TRBD1. Germline CDR1 is LNHDA and CDR2 is SQIVND (reference sequence). The CDR3 totals 16 residues. J lost 1 base, V lost 1 base, and 4 bases had no gene match. In DNA, the CDR3 is TGTGCCAGTAGTATAGGTTGGGACAGGGCGAACACTGAAGCTTTCTTT. This translates into CASSIGWDRANTEAFF.

This chain uses TRBV30 with TRBJ2-6, with D unclear. The V gene lost 1 base and the J gene lost 1 base, with 11 bases spanning the gap. This CDR3 region has 16 residues. Germline loops: CDR1 GTSNPN, CDR2 SVGIG (reference sequence). Written as DNA, the CDR3 is TGTGCCTGGAGTGGACTCCTGAGATCTGGGGCCAACGTCCTGACTTTC. Its protein product is CAWSGLLRSGANVLTF. Together with reference TRBV30 and TRBJ2-6, the CDR3 gives the full variable domain: SQTIHQWPATLVQPVGSPLSLECTVEGTSNPNLYWYRQAAGRGLQLLFYSVGIGQISSEVPQNLSASRPQDRQFILSSKKLLLSDSGFYLCAWSGLLRSGANVLTFGAGSRLTVL.

This rearrangement joins TRBV28 to TRBJ2-7; D not resolved. The CDR3 is 13 amino acids. Trimming stripped 9 bases from V and 3 bases from J, with 15 bases between. Germline CDR1 reads MDHEN; CDR2 reads SYDVKM. The DNA of the CDR3 is TGTGCCAGTACGGGTTTTTTGCACTACGAGCAGTACTTC. It yields the protein CASTGFLHYEQYF.

The chain has TRBV19 and TRBJ1-2; TRBD1 agrees at 9 bases. Germline values: CDR1 LNHDA, CDR2 SQIVND (reference sequence). The trim removed 7 bases at V and 8 bases at J, leaving 11 bases unmatched. This CDR3 has 14 amino acids. The CDR3 DNA is TGTGCCAGTACCGGGACAGGGAGGCTACAAGGCTACACCTTC. Translating gives CASTGTGRLQGYTF.

This chain connects TRBV2 to TRBJ1-2; the D is unclear. Germline CDR1 reads SNHLY; CDR2 reads FYNNEI. V shed 3 bases and J shed 4 bases, with 9 bases lying between them. The CDR3 loop spans 13 amino acids. The CDR3, as DNA: TGTGCCAGCAGTGAGGGCATAGGCTATGGCTACACCTTC. Amino acids: CASSEGIGYGYTF.

The V call is TRBV29-1, the J call TRBJ1-1; D possibly corresponds to TRBD1 (5 bases). V was shortened by 4 bases and J by 0 bases, with 12 bases between the two germline ends. This CDR3 contains 14 residues. Germline assignment: CDR1 SQVTM and CDR2 ANQGSEA. Written as DNA, the CDR3 is TGCAGCGTTGTGGCAGGGTGGGTGAACACTGAAGCTTTCTTT. Translated, it gives CSVVAGWVNTEAFF.

CDR3: CARGTENYNSPLHF. CDR3 nucleotides: TGTGCCAGGGGGACAGAAAACTATAATTCACCCCTCCACTTT. The chain carries TRBV2 and TRBJ1-6; 7 bases are a match to TRBD1. This CDR3 spans 14 amino acids. V lost 9 bases, J lost 3 bases, and 5 bases stayed unmatched. CDR1 is SNHLY, CDR2 FYNNEI, per germline.

As DNA, the CDR3 is TGCGCCAGCAGCCAAGATCAAGACAGCCAGAACACTGAAGCTTTCTTT. Translation: CASSQDQDSQNTEAFF. The V and J genes are TRBV4-1 and TRBJ1-1; a possible D gene is TRBD1 (5 bases). V was trimmed by 0 bases and J by 1 base, leaving 12 bases between them. The CDR3 sequence is 16 residues long. CDR1 is MGHRA and CDR2 is YSYEKL in the germline V gene.

The chain uses TRBV2 and TRBJ1-2, with D possibly TRBD1 on 6 matching bases. V gave up 4 bases and J gave up 5 bases, with 11 bases separating them. The CDR3 loop spans 13 amino acids. Germline CDR1 and CDR2: SNHLY and FYNNEI. DNA of the CDR3: TGTGCCAGCAGTGCCTGGGACATGTATGGCTACACCTTC. It codes for CASSAWDMYGYTF.

The V and J genes are TRBV28 and TRBJ2-1; possible D gene TRBD1, 7 bases. CDR1 MDHEN and CDR2 SYDVKM come from the germline V gene. The CDR3 is 14 amino acids. The ends were cut back, 7 bases at V and 8 bases at J, with 18 bases in the middle. The CDR3 bases are TGTGCCAGCAAACCAGGGGGGACGTCTTATGAGCAGTTCTTC. Encoded protein: CASKPGGTSYEQFF. Together with reference TRBV28 and TRBJ2-1, the CDR3 gives the full variable domain: DVKVTQSSRYLVKRTGEKVFLECVQDMDHENMFWYRQDPGLGLRLIYFSYDVKMKEKGDIPEGYSVSREKKERFSLILESASTNQTSMYLCASKPGGTSYEQFFGPGTRLTVL.

The chain is built from TRBV29-1 and TRBJ1-3; 7 nucleotides match TRBD1. Trimming cost V 6 bases and J 3 bases; bases outside gene matches: 14. This CDR3 region has 16 residues. CDR1 SQVTM and CDR2 ANQGSEA come from the germline V gene. The CDR3 DNA reads as TGCAGCGTCAGACAGATTACTCAGGGGGATGGAAACACCATATATTTT. This codes for CSVRQITQGDGNTIYF. Full variable domain (outside the CDR3, taken from reference TRBV29-1 and TRBJ1-3): SAVISQKPSRDICQRGTSLTIQCQVDSQVTMMFWYRQQPGQSLTLIATANQGSEATYESGFVIDKFPISRPNLTFSTLTVSNMSPEDSSIYLCSVRQITQGDGNTIYFGEGSWLTVV.

This clone has just one count. The chain's CDR3 is CASSYGYRGGYEQYF. For the CDR3, the DNA is TGTGCCAGCAGTTACGGGTACAGGGGGGGCTACGAGCAGTACTTC. V is TRBV6-5 and J is TRBJ2-7; D possibly corresponds to TRBD1 (8 bases). V lost 2 bases, J lost 3 bases, and 14 bases lay in between. Germline V gene sequence: CDR1 MNHEY, CDR2 SVGAGI. The CDR3 consists of 15 residues.

The CDR3 DNA sequence: TGTGCCAGCAGGGATGACAGGGTAGGGGGCACTGAAGCTTTCTTT. Translated: CASRDDRVGGTEAFF. The V call is TRBV2, the J call TRBJ1-1; the match to TRBD1 covers 7 bases. V was clipped by 6 bases and J by 4 bases; unmatched bases: 11. The CDR3 covers 15 residues. Germline-derived CDR1 and CDR2 are SNHLY and FYNNEI.

The rearrangement joins TRBV7-9 to TRBJ2-5, with a tentative D call TRBD2 (5 bases). The CDR3 spans 15 residues. Germline V gives CDR1 SEHNR, CDR2 FQNEAQ (reference sequence). Trimming took 5 bases from V and 5 from J, leaving 18 bases between them. The CDR3 loop reads CASSPTIGVKETQYF. For the CDR3, the DNA is TGTGCCAGCAGCCCAACGATCGGGGTGAAGGAGACCCAGTACTTC.

This clone was recorded once. The chain employs TRBV5-4 and TRBJ2-7, with 7 bases that match TRBD1. The CDR3 has 15 amino acids. V shed 0 bases, J shed 0 bases, and the junction held 3 bases outside the gene matches. Germline lookup yields CDR1 SGHNT and CDR2 YYREEE (reference sequence). DNA for the CDR3: TGTGCCAGCAGCTTGGCCGGGACAGCCTCCTACGAGCAGTACTTC. Its protein is CASSLAGTASYEQYF.

This clone has only a few counts. The chain combines TRBV6-5 with TRBJ1-2; possible D gene TRBD1, 6 bases. The CDR3 length is 14 residues. The germline V gene encodes CDR1 MNHEY and CDR2 SVGAGI. With 7 bases removed from V and 7 bases from J, the gap between germline ends came to 19 bases. CDR3 sequence: CASKNEGGRGGYTF. CDR3 nucleotides: TGTGCCAGCAAGAACGAGGGGGGGCGAGGTGGCTACACCTTC.

The V gene is TRBV7-9, the J gene TRBJ2-7; D is perhaps TRBD2 (5 bases). CDR3 length equals 13 residues. Deletions cut 10 bases from V and 0 bases from J, with 13 bases between. Germline loops: CDR1 SEHNR, CDR2 FQNEAQ (reference sequence). The DNA for the CDR3 is TGTGCCACCGAGGGAACAGCCTCCTACGAGCAGTACTTC. Translated, it gives CATEGTASYEQYF.

This clone was recorded a few times. The chain joins TRBV7-9 to TRBJ2-1; D perhaps matches TRBD2 (6 bases). Trimming took off 2 bases at V and 8 bases at J, with 10 bases between the two ends. This CDR3 region has 13 residues. The V gene's germline CDR1 is SEHNR and CDR2 FQNEAQ (reference sequence). The CDR3 sequence is CASSLMGRHEQFF. The DNA of the CDR3 is TGTGCCAGCAGCTTAATGGGGAGGCATGAGCAGTTCTTC.

This chain connects TRBV12-5 to TRBJ1-2; D is perhaps TRBD1 (5 bases). The CDR3 totals 14 residues. The germline CDR1 and CDR2 sequences are LGHNT and FRNRAP. The V gene lost 7 bases and the J gene lost 8 bases, with 20 bases spanning the gap. The CDR3 bases are TGTGCTAGTGCCCGGGACTCCCCGCGGGAGGGCTACACCTTC. It encodes CASARDSPREGYTF.

This rearrangement joins TRBV10-2 to TRBJ2-7; D is possibly TRBD1 (6 bases). The germline V gene encodes CDR1 WSHSY and CDR2 SAAADI. The V end lost 7 bases, the J end lost 2 bases, and 9 bases lay between the germline ends. The CDR3 has 12 amino acids. CDR3 loop: CASMTGAYEQYF. The CDR3 bases are TGCGCCAGCATGACAGGCGCCTACGAGCAGTACTTC.

This chain connects TRBV3-1 (or the pseudogene TRBV3-2) to TRBJ1-3, with D unclear. CDR3 length: 16 amino acids. The V end was cut by 4 bases, the J end by 0 bases, with 13 bases between. CDR1 and CDR2 (germline): LGHDT, YNNKEL (reference sequence). The CDR3 sequence: CASSRNPGNSGNTIYF. In DNA, the CDR3 is TGTGCCAGCAGCCGAAACCCAGGCAACTCTGGAAACACCATATATTTT.

The V gene is TRBV5-4, the J gene TRBJ1-2; 9 nucleotides line up with TRBD1. Germline-derived CDR1 and CDR2 are SGHNT and YYREEE (reference sequence). The CDR3 has 12 residues. Losses at the gene ends were 4 bases for V and 7 bases for J; bases not matched to a gene: 2. This chain's CDR3 is CASSRDRVGYTF. The CDR3 region has the DNA TGTGCCAGCAGCCGGGACAGGGTTGGCTACACCTTC.

The rearrangement joins TRBV27 to TRBJ1-1, with TRBD1 matching over 11 bases. The trim removed 7 bases at V and 5 bases at J, leaving 6 bases unmatched. The CDR3 loop spans 14 amino acids. Germline assignment: CDR1 MNHEY and CDR2 SMNVEV (reference sequence). The CDR3 nucleotides read TGTGCCAGCACGTCGGACAGGGGGCATACTGAAGCTTTCTTT. Translating it yields CASTSDRGHTEAFF.

This chain joins TRBV7-2 and TRBJ2-7, with D perhaps TRBD1 (6 bases). CDR3 length: 15 residues. The germline V and J ends were trimmed by 5 bases and 2 bases, with 16 bases remaining between them. Per the germline V gene, CDR1 is SGHTA and CDR2 is FQGNSA. CDR3: CASSPRGGPTYEQYF. The CDR3 DNA follows: TGTGCCAGCAGCCCCCGAGGGGGACCGACCTACGAGCAGTACTTC.

V is TRBV7-9 and J is TRBJ2-3; 7 bases agree with TRBD2. CDR3 size: 14 residues. The ends lost 5 bases at V and 3 bases at J; junction bases unmatched: 5. Germline V lookup: CDR1 SEHNR, CDR2 FQNEAQ (reference sequence). The CDR3 reads CASSLTSLTDTQYF. Written as DNA, the CDR3 is TGTGCCAGCAGCCTGACTAGCCTTACAGATACGCAGTATTTT.

This clone showed up just once. This chain links TRBV27 with TRBJ2-7; D call uncertain. This CDR3 contains 13 residues. Germline V lookup: CDR1 MNHEY, CDR2 SMNVEV (reference sequence). V lost 2 bases and J 4 bases, leaving 9 bases between the germline ends. CDR3 sequence (DNA): TGTGCCAGCAGTTTAGACGGGTGGTACGAGCAGTACTTC. Its translation is CASSLDGWYEQYF.

This chain's CDR3 is CAWDLGQGWGLGAFF. CDR3 nucleotides: TGTGCCTGGGACTTGGGACAGGGATGGGGCCTGGGGGCTTTCTTT. V and J are TRBV30 and TRBJ1-1, with 9 bases that match TRBD1. From germline, CDR1 is GTSNPN and CDR2 SVGIG (reference sequence). This CDR3 is 15 amino acids long. Losses at the gene ends were 5 bases for V and 11 bases for J; bases not matched to a gene: 18.

CDR3 amino acids: CATSEGRVAYEQYF. The CDR3 DNA sequence: TGTGCCACCAGTGAGGGGAGGGTTGCCTACGAGCAGTACTTC. The chain combines TRBV24-1 with TRBJ2-7; TRBD2 matches 7 bases. CDR1 is KGHDR, CDR2 SFDVKD, per germline. Trimming took 4 bases from V and 2 from J; bases not matched to a gene: 4. This CDR3 is built from 14 residues.

The DNA for the CDR3 is TGTGCCAGCAGAGTTATAGGGCGGGGCACTGAAGCTTTCTTT. Protein sequence: CASRVIGRGTEAFF. J is TRBJ1-1 and V is TRBV28; D unclear. Trimming removed 6 bases from V and 4 bases from J, with 15 bases in between. The CDR3 loop spans 14 amino acids. In germline, CDR1 is MDHEN, CDR2 SYDVKM.